Following are 20 T cell receptor beta chains from one sample sequenced in a study of graft-versus-host responses after intestinal transplantation. Their antigens are not known. Clones were read by immunoSEQ multiplex PCR, and TCRdb kept only the in-frame ones, dropping some. Of about 90,000 clones in the sample, roughly 93% were seen once. The specimen was unstimulated CD8+ T cells sorted from spleen or lymph node cells, collected before transplant. These receptors all come from a human donor who was the organ donor for an intestinal transplant.

The gene calls are TRBV6-5 and TRBJ2-1, with D unresolved. The germline V and J ends were trimmed by 3 bases and 0 bases, with 6 bases remaining between them. The CDR3 has 14 residues. Germline V CDR1 and CDR2: MNHEY, SVGAGI. In DNA, the CDR3 is TGTGCCAGCAGTTATGGTAGCTCCTACAATGAGCAGTTCTTC. Its protein product is CASSYGSSYNEQFF.

V is TRBV2 and J is TRBJ1-1, with D perhaps TRBD1 (5 bases). Germline V gene data show CDR1 as SNHLY and CDR2 as FYNNEI. This CDR3 has 14 residues. V was shortened by 8 bases and J by 4 bases, with 17 bases between the two germline ends. CDR3 protein: CASAEGVLGTEAFF. DNA for the CDR3: TGTGCCAGCGCGGAAGGGGTTTTGGGCACTGAAGCTTTCTTT.

The CDR3 nucleotides are TGTGCCAGTAGTATACGGCTAGCGGGAGAATATGAGCAGTTCTTC. Encoded protein: CASSIRLAGEYEQFF. V usage is TRBV19 and J usage is TRBJ2-1; 10 nucleotides line up with TRBD2. The CDR3 runs 15 residues. V lost 2 bases and J lost 8; bases outside the gene matches: 6. Germline loops: CDR1 LNHDA, CDR2 SQIVND (reference sequence). Full variable domain (missing parts from reference TRBV19 and TRBJ2-1): DGGITQSPKYLFRKEGQNVTLSCEQNLNHDAMYWYRQDPGQGLRLIYYSQIVNDFQKGDIAEGYSVSREKKESFPLTVTSAQKNPTAFYLCASSIRLAGEYEQFFGPGTRLTVL.

J is TRBJ2-7 and V is TRBV4-1; TRBD2 agrees at 9 bases. CDR1 and CDR2 from the germline V gene are MGHRA and YSYEKL. The J segment lost 6 bases and the V segment lost 1 base, leaving 7 bases of the junction unmatched. The CDR3 contains 15 residues. In nucleotides, the CDR3 is TGCGCCAGCAGCCAAGTGATAGCGGGAGATGGCGAGCAGTACTTC. Translated: CASSQVIAGDGEQYF.

The V and J genes are TRBV10-3 and TRBJ2-7, with TRBD2 identical over 10 bases. CDR3 length: 15 residues. The V and J ends lost 7 bases and 3 bases, in that order; junction bases with no gene match: 9. Germline-derived CDR1 and CDR2 are ENHRY and SYGVKD. The CDR3 nucleotides are TGTGCCATCACCCGAACTAGCGGGGCGGTCTACGAGCAGTACTTC. Translated: CAITRTSGAVYEQYF.

The V and J genes are TRBV4-2 and TRBJ1-1, with D tentatively TRBD1 (5 bases). V was shortened by 0 bases and J by 8 bases, with 10 bases between the two germline ends. The length of the CDR3 is 13 residues. CDR1 is LGHNA and CDR2 is YNFKEQ in the germline V gene. Here the CDR3 DNA reads TGTGCCAGCAGCCAAGAAGGCCCAGGGGAAGCTTTCTTT. This translates into CASSQEGPGEAFF.

The genes are TRBV4-1 and TRBJ1-3; D unclear. CDR1 is MGHRA, CDR2 YSYEKL, per germline. Trimming removed 4 bases at V and 0 bases at J, with 10 bases between. This CDR3 region has 15 residues. CDR3 nucleotide sequence: TGCGCCAGCAGCCTAATACCGAGCTCTGGAAACACCATATATTTT. It codes for CASSLIPSSGNTIYF.

The chain combines TRBV19 with TRBJ2-7; maybe TRBD2 (6 bases). The CDR3 is 14 amino acids. The germline gives CDR1 LNHDA, CDR2 SQIVND (reference sequence). Trimming cost V 5 bases and J 4 bases, with 15 bases left between them. CDR3 region: CASSHGGPGYEQYF. CDR3 nucleotides: TGTGCCAGTAGTCACGGGGGACCGGGTTACGAGCAGTACTTC.

Notes on this clone: The sample contains more than one DNA sequence encoding this CDR3. The chain couples TRBV6-5 to TRBJ1-2; D gene uncertain. The V and J ends lost 0 bases and 6 bases respectively, with 5 bases between them. Germline lookup yields CDR1 MNHEY and CDR2 SVGAGI. CDR3 size: 12 residues. The CDR3 is CASSYSGDGYTF. CDR3 DNA: TGTGCCAGCAGTTACTCCGGGGATGGCTACACCTTC.

This chain joins TRBV9 and TRBJ2-3, with D perhaps matching TRBD1 (6 bases). The CDR3 sequence is 15 residues long. V lost 0 bases and J lost 5, with 13 bases in between. Germline V lookup: CDR1 SGDLS, CDR2 YYNGEE. The CDR3 DNA reads as TGTGCCAGCAGCGTAGTCGAAGGGGGTGGAGATACGCAGTATTTT. Translated: CASSVVEGGGDTQYF.

The CDR3 DNA follows: TGTGCCAGCAGTTTTCAACAGGGGGCTTTGGGGGAGCTGTTTTTT. Protein product: CASSFQQGALGELFF. The V and J genes are TRBV27 and TRBJ2-2, with 9 positions matching TRBD1. This CDR3 is built from 15 residues. CDR1 is MNHEY, CDR2 SMNVEV, per germline (reference sequence). Trimming cost V 3 bases and J 8 bases; bases outside gene matches: 7.

This clone came up once. The V call is TRBV7-8, the J call TRBJ2-2; tentative D call: TRBD1 (5 bases). Trimming took 6 bases from V and 3 from J, leaving 8 bases between them. Germline lookup yields CDR1 SGHVS and CDR2 FQNEAQ. The CDR3 has 13 residues. The CDR3 DNA reads as TGTGCCAGCAGTAGGGGATACACCGGGGAGCTGTTTTTT. Its protein product is CASSRGYTGELFF.

This clone was counted a few times. The J gene is TRBJ2-1, the V gene TRBV5-6, with 7 bases lining up with TRBD1. The germline V gene encodes CDR1 SGHDT and CDR2 YYEEEE. CDR3 length: 14 residues. The trim removed 0 bases at V and 9 bases at J, leaving 6 bases unmatched. CDR3 in DNA: TGTGCCAGCAGCTTGGAGACAGGGTCGACTGAGCAGTTCTTC. Translated: CASSLETGSTEQFF.

V gene TRBV2 combines with J gene TRBJ2-7; D is possibly TRBD2 (7 bases). The V end lost 6 bases, the J end lost 3 bases, and 18 bases lay between the germline ends. CDR1 and CDR2 (germline): SNHLY, FYNNEI. The CDR3 spans 15 residues. CDR3 sequence: CASSPAWGGGYEQYF. DNA of the CDR3: TGTGCCAGCAGCCCCGCGTGGGGAGGGGGCTACGAGCAGTACTTC.

The J gene is TRBJ2-1, the V gene TRBV29-1; D perhaps matches TRBD1 (5 bases). The length of the CDR3 is 13 residues. The V end was cut by 7 bases, the J end by 5 bases, with 15 bases between. Germline V gene sequence: CDR1 SQVTM, CDR2 ANQGSEA. The CDR3 here is CSADPGADNEQFF. CDR3 bases: TGCAGCGCAGACCCTGGGGCGGACAATGAGCAGTTCTTC.

This clone was picked up one time. The rearrangement uses TRBV27 and TRBJ1-1, with D hard to call. V lost 3 bases and J lost 4, with 15 bases in between. CDR3 size: 15 residues. Per germline, CDR1 MNHEY and CDR2 SMNVEV (reference sequence). The CDR3 loop reads CASSLGGPTFTEAFF. CDR3 in DNA: TGTGCCAGCAGTTTGGGAGGGCCGACCTTCACTGAAGCTTTCTTT.

The chain employs TRBV11-2 and TRBJ2-5, with TRBD2 as a possible D gene (5 bases). V lost 2 bases and J lost 7, with 20 bases in between. Germline V lookup: CDR1 SGHAT, CDR2 FQNNGV. This CDR3 contains 16 residues. The CDR3 nucleotides are TGTGCCAGCAGCTTAAATCTGGGTAACAGCGGCTCGACCCAGTACTTC. This codes for CASSLNLGNSGSTQYF.

Details on this clone: The junction shows a germline mismatch at one end, possibly a read error. The chain combines TRBV7-7 with TRBJ2-3; no firm D call. The CDR3 runs to 15 residues. From germline, CDR1 is SSHAT and CDR2 FNYEAQ (reference sequence). The chain's CDR3 is CASSPTVTSTDTQYF. The DNA for the CDR3 is TGTGCTAGCAGCCCCACAGTAACTAGCACAGATACGCAGTATTTT. The variable domain in full, completed from reference TRBV7-7 and TRBJ2-3, reads GAGVSQSPRYKVTKRGQDVTLRCDPISSHATLYWYQQALGQGPEFLTYFNYEAQPDKSGLPSDRFSAERPEGSISTLTIQRTEQRDSAMYRCASSPTVTSTDTQYFGPGTRLTVL.

This clone has only one observation. This chain links TRBV27 with TRBJ1-1, with TRBD1 matching 10 bases. CDR1 and CDR2 (germline): MNHEY, SMNVEV (reference sequence). This CDR3 has 15 residues. J gave up 6 bases and V 2 bases, and 6 bases lay outside the gene matches. CDR3 coding DNA: TGTGCCAGCAGTTTAATGAGGACAGGGGGGCCTGAAGCTTTCTTT. It translates to CASSLMRTGGPEAFF.

V is TRBV7-6 and J is TRBJ2-2; D is possibly TRBD2 (6 bases). Germline assignment: CDR1 SGHVS and CDR2 FNYEAQ. Trimming cost V 0 bases and J 3 bases, with 8 bases left between them. This CDR3 spans 15 amino acids. CDR3 residues: CASSLAGGDTGELFF. CDR3 bases: TGTGCCAGCAGCTTAGCGGGGGGAGACACCGGGGAGCTGTTTTTT.